The next 3 T cell receptor beta chains were all read from a single sample in a study of T cells in women clearing cervical HPV infection (dated by TCRdb to the late 2010s). Library creation used the immunoSEQ multiplex PCR assay. TCRdb mirrors the immuneACCESS table, restricted to in-frame sequences. Some clones are absent from its copies; in checked studies, under half trace to an unresolved V gene, and the reason for the others is unknown. This sample's records show more than 45,000 clones. The ten largest clones take up around 1.5% of the sample. Sequenced sample: blood buffy coat. Receptors originate from a woman aged 18-70 years with a cervical HPV16 infection that either progressed to CIN3+ or cleared (not recorded which).

Notes on this clone: The DNA ends 3 residues before the CDR3 does, and the rest of the CDR3 is filled in from the germline J gene. The chain uses TRBV19 and TRBJ2-7; D is undetermined. The CDR3 is 13 amino acids. Germline-derived CDR1 and CDR2 are LNHDA and SQIVND (reference sequence). Trimming removed 5 bases at V and 4 bases at J, with 12 bases between. CDR3 sequence: CASSGLTGYEQYF. Incomplete CDR3 DNA: TGTGCCAGTAGTGGGTTGACCGGGTACGAG.

As concerns this clone: The read comes to an end 3 residues before the CDR3 does, leaving the germline J gene to fill in the end. This sequence joins TRBV5-1 and TRBJ2-3, with 13 bases lining up with TRBD2. The CDR3 contains 15 residues. The ends lost 2 bases at V and 4 bases at J; junction bases unmatched: 1. Germline assignment: CDR1 SGHRS and CDR2 YFSETQ. The CDR3 is CASSFGLAGADTQYF. CDR3 DNA (partial): TGCGCCAGCAGCTTCGGACTAGCGGGGGCAGATACG.

For this clone: The read finishes 3 residues shy of the CDR3 end, and the germline J gene is used to complete it. This chain uses TRBV11-2 with TRBJ2-5; no definite D call. CDR3 length equals 14 residues. Per the germline V gene, CDR1 is SGHAT and CDR2 is FQNNGV. V was clipped by 1 base and J by 5 bases, with 11 bases between them. The DNA read from the CDR3 is TGTGCCAGCAGCTTAGTGGTCAGGTGGGAGACC. It encodes CASSLVVRWET. The full CDR3 is CASSLVVRWETQYF.